This T cell receptor beta chain is drawn from a study of shared clonotypes between healthy human individuals. Study-level findings and limits: Naive subsets usually exceeded memory subsets in estimated richness. Generation of non-shared clonotypes was less probable than generation of clonotypes shared by all four donors.

This CDR3 comprises 13 residues. Germline V gene sequence: CDR1 ENHRY, CDR2 SYGVKD. V was clipped by 7 bases and J by 3 bases; unmatched bases: 2. Concerning this clone itself: Its target is not known. Other DNA sequences of this sample code for an identical CDR3.

Produced via immunoSEQ multiplex PCR; TCRdb's table is partial and in-frame only. The sample lists some 1.5 million clones; 96% were seen once. The healthy adult donors were HIV-negative and reported no recent acute infections or vaccinations. Partitioning of CD4+ cells yielded a CD45RA+ naive subset and a CD45RA-negative memory subset. The sample was naive CD4+ T cells sorted from blood. The subset is: CD45RA+ positively selected. The V and J genes are TRBV10-3 and TRBJ2-2; TRBD1 aligns across 7 bases. This receptor was obtained from a man aged 25-40 years in good health. The CDR3 DNA follows: TGTGCCATCACTACAGGGGACACCGGGGAGCTGTTTTTT. Translating gives CAITTGDTGELFF.